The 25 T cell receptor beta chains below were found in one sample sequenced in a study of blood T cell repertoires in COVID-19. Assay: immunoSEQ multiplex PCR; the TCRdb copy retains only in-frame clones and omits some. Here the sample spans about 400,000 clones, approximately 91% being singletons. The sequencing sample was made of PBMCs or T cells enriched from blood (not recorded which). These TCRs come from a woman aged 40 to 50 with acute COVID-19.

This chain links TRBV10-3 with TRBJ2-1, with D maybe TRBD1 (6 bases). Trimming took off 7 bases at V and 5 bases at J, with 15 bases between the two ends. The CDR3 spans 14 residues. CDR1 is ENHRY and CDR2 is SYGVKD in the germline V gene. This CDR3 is CAINRRGYDNEQFF. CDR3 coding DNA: TGTGCCATCAATCGCAGGGGATACGACAATGAGCAGTTCTTC.

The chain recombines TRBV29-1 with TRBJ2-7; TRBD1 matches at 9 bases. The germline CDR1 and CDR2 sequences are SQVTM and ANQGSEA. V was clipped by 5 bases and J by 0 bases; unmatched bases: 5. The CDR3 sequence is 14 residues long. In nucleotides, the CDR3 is TGCAGCGTTACGAAGACAGGGGGCTCCTACGAGCAGTACTTC. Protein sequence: CSVTKTGGSYEQYF.

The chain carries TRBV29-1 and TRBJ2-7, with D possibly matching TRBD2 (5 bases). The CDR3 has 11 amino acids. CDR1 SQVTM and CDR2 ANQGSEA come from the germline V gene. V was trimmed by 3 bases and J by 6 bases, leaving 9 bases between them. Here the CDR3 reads CSVERGPEQYF. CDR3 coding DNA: TGCAGCGTTGAGCGCGGGCCCGAGCAGTACTTC.

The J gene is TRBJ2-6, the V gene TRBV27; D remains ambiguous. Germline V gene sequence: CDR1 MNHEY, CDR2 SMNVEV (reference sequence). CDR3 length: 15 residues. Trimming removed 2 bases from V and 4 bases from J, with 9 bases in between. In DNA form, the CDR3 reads TGTGCCAGCAGTTTAATCGCGTGGGGGGCCAACGTCCTGACTTTC. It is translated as CASSLIAWGANVLTF.

The CDR3, as DNA: TGTGCCAGCAGCCAAGCCCGCCAGGTTGCTGAAGCTTTCTTT. Its protein product is CASSQARQVAEAFF. The chain combines TRBV3-1 (or the pseudogene TRBV3-2) with TRBJ1-1; no definite D call. The CDR3 length is 14 residues. Germline V lookup: CDR1 LGHDT, CDR2 YNNKEL (reference sequence). V gave up 1 base and J gave up 6 bases, with 12 bases separating them.

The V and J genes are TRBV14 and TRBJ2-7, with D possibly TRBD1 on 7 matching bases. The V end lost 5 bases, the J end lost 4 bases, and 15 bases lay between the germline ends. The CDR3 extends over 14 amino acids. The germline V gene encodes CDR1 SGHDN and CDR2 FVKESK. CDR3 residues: CASSAVQGGYEQYF. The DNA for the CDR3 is TGTGCCAGCAGCGCGGTTCAGGGGGGATACGAGCAGTACTTC.

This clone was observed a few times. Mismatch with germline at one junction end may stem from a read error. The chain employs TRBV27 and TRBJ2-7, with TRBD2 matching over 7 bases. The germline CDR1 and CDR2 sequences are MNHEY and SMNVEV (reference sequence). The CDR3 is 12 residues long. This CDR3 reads CVSSPAGREKYF. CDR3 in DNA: TGTGTCAGCAGTCCAGCGGGGCGGGAGAAGTACTTC.

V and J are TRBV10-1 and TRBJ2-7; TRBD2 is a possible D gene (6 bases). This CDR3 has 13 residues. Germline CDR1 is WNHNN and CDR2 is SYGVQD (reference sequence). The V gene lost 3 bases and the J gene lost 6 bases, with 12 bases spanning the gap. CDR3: CASSDRRGGEQYF. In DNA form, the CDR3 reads TGCGCCAGCAGTGATAGACGGGGAGGCGAGCAGTACTTC.

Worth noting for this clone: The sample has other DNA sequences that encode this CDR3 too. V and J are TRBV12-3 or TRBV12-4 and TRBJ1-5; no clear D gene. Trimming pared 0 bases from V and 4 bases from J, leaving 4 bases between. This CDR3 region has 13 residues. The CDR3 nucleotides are TGTGCCAGCAGTTTAGCGGAGAATCAGCCCCAGCATTTT. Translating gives CASSLAENQPQHF.

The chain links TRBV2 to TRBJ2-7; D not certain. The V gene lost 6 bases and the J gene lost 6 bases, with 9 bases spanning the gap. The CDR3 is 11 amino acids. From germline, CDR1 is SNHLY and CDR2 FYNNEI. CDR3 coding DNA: TGTGCCAGCAGCCTGATCGGCGAGCAGTACTTC. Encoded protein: CASSLIGEQYF.

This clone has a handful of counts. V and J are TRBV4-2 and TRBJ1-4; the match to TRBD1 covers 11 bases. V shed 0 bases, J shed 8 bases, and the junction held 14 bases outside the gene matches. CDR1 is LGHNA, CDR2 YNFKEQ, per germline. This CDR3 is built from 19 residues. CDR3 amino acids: CASSQDHNYEDRGQEKLFF. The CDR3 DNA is TGTGCCAGCAGCCAAGATCATAATTATGAGGACAGGGGGCAGGAAAAACTGTTTTTT.

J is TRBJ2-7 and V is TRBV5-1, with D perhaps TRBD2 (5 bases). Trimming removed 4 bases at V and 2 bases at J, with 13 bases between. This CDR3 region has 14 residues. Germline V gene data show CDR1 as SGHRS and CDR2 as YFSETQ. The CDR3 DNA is TGCGCCAGCAGCAAGACGGGAAAAACCTACGAGCAGTACTTC. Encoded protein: CASSKTGKTYEQYF.

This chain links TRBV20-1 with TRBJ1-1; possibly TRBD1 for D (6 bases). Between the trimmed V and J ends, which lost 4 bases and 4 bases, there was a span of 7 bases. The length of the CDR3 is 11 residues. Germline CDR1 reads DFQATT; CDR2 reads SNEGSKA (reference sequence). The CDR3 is CSATRGTEAFF. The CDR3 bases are TGCAGTGCTACCAGGGGCACTGAAGCTTTCTTT.

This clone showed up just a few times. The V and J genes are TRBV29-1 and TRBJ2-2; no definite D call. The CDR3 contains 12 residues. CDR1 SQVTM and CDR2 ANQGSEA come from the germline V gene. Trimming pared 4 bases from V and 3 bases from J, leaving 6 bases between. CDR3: CSVVHYTGELFF. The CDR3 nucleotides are TGCAGCGTTGTTCATTACACCGGGGAGCTGTTTTTT.

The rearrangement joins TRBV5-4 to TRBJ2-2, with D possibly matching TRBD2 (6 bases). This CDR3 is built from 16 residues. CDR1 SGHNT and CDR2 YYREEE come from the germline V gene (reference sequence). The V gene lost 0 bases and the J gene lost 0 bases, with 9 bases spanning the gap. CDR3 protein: CASSLGGGANTGELFF. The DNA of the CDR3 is TGTGCCAGCAGCTTGGGGGGCGGGGCGAACACCGGGGAGCTGTTTTTT.

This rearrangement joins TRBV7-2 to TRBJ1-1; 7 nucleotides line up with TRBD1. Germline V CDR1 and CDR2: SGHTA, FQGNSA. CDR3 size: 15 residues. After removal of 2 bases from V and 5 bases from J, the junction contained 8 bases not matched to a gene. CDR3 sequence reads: CASSLRPTGLTEAFF. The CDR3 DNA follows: TGTGCCAGCAGCTTACGCCCGACAGGGTTGACTGAAGCTTTCTTT.

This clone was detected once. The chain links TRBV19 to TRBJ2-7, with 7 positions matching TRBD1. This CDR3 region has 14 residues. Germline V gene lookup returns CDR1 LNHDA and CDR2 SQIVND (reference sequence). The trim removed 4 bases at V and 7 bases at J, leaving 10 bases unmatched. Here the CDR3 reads CASSTRQGTREQYF. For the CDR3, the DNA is TGTGCCAGTAGTACAAGACAGGGTACAAGGGAGCAGTACTTC.

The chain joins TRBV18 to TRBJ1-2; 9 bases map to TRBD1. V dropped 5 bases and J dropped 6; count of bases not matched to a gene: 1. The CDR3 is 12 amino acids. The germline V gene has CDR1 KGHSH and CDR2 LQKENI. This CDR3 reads CASSRDRDGYTF. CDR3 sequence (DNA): TGTGCCAGCTCAAGGGACAGGGATGGCTACACCTTC.

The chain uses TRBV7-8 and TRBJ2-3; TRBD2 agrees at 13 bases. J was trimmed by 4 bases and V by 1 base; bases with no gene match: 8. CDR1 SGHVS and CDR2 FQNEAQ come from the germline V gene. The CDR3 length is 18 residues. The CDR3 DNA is TGTGCCAGCAGCTTAGGGATACTAGCGGGGGGGCTCGCAGATACGCAGTATTTT. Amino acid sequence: CASSLGILAGGLADTQYF.

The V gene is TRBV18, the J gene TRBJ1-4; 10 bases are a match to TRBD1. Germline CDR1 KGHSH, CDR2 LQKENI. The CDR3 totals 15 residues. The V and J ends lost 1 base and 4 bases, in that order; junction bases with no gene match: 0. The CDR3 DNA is TGTGCCAGCTCACCACGGGACAGGGGTAATGAAAAACTGTTTTTT. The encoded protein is CASSPRDRGNEKLFF.

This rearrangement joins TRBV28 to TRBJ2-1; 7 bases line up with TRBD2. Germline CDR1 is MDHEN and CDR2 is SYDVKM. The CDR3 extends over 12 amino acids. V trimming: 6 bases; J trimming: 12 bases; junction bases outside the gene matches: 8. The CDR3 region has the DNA TGTGCCAGCAGCACAGATTGGGGGGGGCAGTTCTTC. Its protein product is CASSTDWGGQFF.

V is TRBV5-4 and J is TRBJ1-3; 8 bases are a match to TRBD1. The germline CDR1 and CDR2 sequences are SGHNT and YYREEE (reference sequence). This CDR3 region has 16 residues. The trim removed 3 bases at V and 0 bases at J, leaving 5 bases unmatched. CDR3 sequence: CASSSLQGASGNTIYF. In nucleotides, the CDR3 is TGTGCCAGCAGCTCCCTCCAGGGGGCCTCTGGAAACACCATATATTTT.

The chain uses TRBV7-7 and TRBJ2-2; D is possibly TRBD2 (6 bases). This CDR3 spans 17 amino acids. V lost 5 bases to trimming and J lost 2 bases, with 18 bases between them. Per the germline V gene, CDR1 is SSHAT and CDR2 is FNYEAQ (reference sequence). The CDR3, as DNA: TGTGCCAGCAGCCCGCAGCGCGGGACCTTTAACACCGGGGAGCTGTTTTTT. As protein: CASSPQRGTFNTGELFF.

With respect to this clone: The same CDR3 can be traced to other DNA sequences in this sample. The CDR3 DNA reads as TGTGCCAGCAGCCCTGGGGGGACTGAAGCTTTCTTT. Its protein is CASSPGGTEAFF. The rearrangement joins TRBV7-9 to TRBJ1-1; D possibly corresponds to TRBD1 (5 bases). Trimming removed 5 bases from V and 5 bases from J, with 9 bases in between. The CDR3 has 12 amino acids. CDR1 is SEHNR, CDR2 FQNEAQ, per germline (reference sequence).

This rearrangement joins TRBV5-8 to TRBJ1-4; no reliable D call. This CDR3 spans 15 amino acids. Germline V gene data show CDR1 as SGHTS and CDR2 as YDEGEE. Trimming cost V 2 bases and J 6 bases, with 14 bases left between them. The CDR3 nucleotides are TGTGCCAGCAGCTTAGACCGCGGGCCGGATGAAAAACTGTTTTTT. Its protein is CASSLDRGPDEKLFF.